These T cell receptor beta chains were read from a single sample in a study of blood T cell repertoires in COVID-19. Libraries were prepared by immunoSEQ multiplex PCR; TCRdb keeps only in-frame clonotypes and omits some of them. The profile shows around 240,000 clones, approximately 82% of them singletons. Sequences were obtained from peripheral blood. These receptor sequences come from a woman between 40 and 55 years old who had recovered from COVID-19. Each CDR3 is given with its conserved first and last residue. D genes are given only for firm matches. Not every row has a clone size; where given, it reads once, few, many or a size class.

>TRBJ2-5|14|-|TRBV5-1|TRBD1
TGCGCCAGCAGCACGGGACAGTACCAAGAGACCCAGTACTTC
CASSTGQYQETQYF
>TRBJ2-5|16|-|TRBV4-3|TRBD2
TGCGCCAGCAGCCAATCTATACTAGCGGGGGTAGAGACCCAGTACTTC
CASSQSILAGVETQYF
>TRBJ2-2|14|once|TRBV5-1|TRBD2
TGCGCCAGCAGAAGCGGGGGGAACACCGGGGAGCTGTTTTTT
CASRSGGNTGELFF
>TRBJ2-5|12|-|TRBV7-3|TRBD1
TGTGCCAGCAGCTCAGGGGGAGAGACCCAGTACTTC
CASSSGGETQYF
>TRBJ2-5|16|-|TRBV19|-
TGTGCCAGTAGTCCGCTACCGGGACAACGACAAGAGACCCAGTACTTC
CASSPLPGQRQETQYF
>TRBJ2-7|14|-|TRBV28|TRBD2
TGTGCCAGCAGGGGTAGCGGGACCTCCTACGAGCAGTACTTC
CASRGSGTSYEQYF
>TRBJ2-7|13|-|TRBV11-3|-
TGTGCCAGCAGCGTCGGGCTCGGGGACGAGCAGTACTTC
CASSVGLGDEQYF
>TRBJ1-4|15|-|TRBV4-3|-
TGCGCCAGCAGCCTGACCCCGGACTCTAATGAAAAACTGTTTTTT
CASSLTPDSNEKLFF
>TRBJ1-1|13|-|TRBV12-3/TRBV12-4|-
TGTGCCAGCGCTCGCGTCTTGAACACTGAAGCTTTCTTT
CASARVLNTEAFF
>TRBJ1-2|16|-|TRBV19|TRBD1
TGTGCCAGCTCAATCACAGGGACAGAAGCTAACTATGGCTACACCTTC
CASSITGTEANYGYTF
>TRBJ2-2|16|-|TRBV4-3|TRBD1
TGCGCCAGCAGCCGGTTGGGACAGGGGTACACCGGGGAGCTGTTTTTT
CASSRLGQGYTGELFF
>TRBJ2-7|14|-|TRBV19|TRBD1
TGTGCCAGTAGTAGGACAGGGGACTCCTACGAGCAGTACTTC
CASSRTGDSYEQYF
>TRBJ1-5|16|-|TRBV27|-
TGTGCCAGCAGTTTGACTCAGGGGTTTGGTCATCAGCCCCAGCATTTT
CASSLTQGFGHQPQHF
>TRBJ1-5|15|-|TRBV5-6|-
TGTGCCAGCAGCCGACGGGATTTTAGCAATCAGCCCCAGCATTTT
CASSRRDFSNQPQHF
>TRBJ1-4|16|few|TRBV19|TRBD1
TGTGCCAGTAAAAACAGGGGCCCGGCAACTAATGAAAAACTGTTTTTT
CASKNRGPATNEKLFF